This T cell receptor beta chain was captured by sequencing in a study of identical twins. TCRdb passed the 5' RACE reads through MiXCR, listing each CDR3 protein once. The repertoire holds hundreds of thousands of distinct CDR3 sequences, with 24% as singletons. Trimming stripped 10 bases from V and 5 bases from J, with 21 bases between. This CDR3 region has 14 residues. Per germline, CDR1 SEHNR and CDR2 FQNEAQ (reference sequence). These data are also associated with another study on T cells expressing NK-cell markers.

This receptor was taken from a young woman in good health. The sequenced material came from CD4+ T cells sorted from blood. The rearrangement joins TRBV7-9 to TRBJ2-7; D might be TRBD2 (6 bases). The CDR3 DNA sequence: TGTGCCACCCCAATCCGGGAGATCGGCCACGAGCAGTACTTC. Protein sequence: CATPIREIGHEQYF.